The entry that follows covers one T cell receptor (beta chain) sequence. Its target is not known. The data were produced by immunoSEQ multiplex PCR, yet TCRdb's version contains in-frame clones alone and is incomplete. The sample comprises approximately 840,000 clones, about 96% of which are singletons, and less than 0.25% rests with the top ten. Terminally differentiated effector memory CD45RA+ cells were excluded by CCR7 positive selection of CD45RO-negative cells. Per germline, CDR1 SGHDT and CDR2 YYEEEE. V lost 2 bases and J lost 10, with 15 bases in between. The CDR3 has 13 residues. The data belong to a study of shared clonotypes between healthy human individuals. Study conclusions and caveats: Even with large depth, rarefaction showed that sorted-subset sequencing was incomplete. In having few donors, the study represented limited genetic and exposure-history diversity. The expectation was that sequencing depth would affect clonotype sharing among donors.

V usage is TRBV5-6 and J usage is TRBJ1-1; D not resolved. This TCR was sampled from a man aged 25 to 40 in good health. The specimen sequenced was naive CD8+ T cells sorted from blood. The CDR3 loop reads CASSFAEGVRAFF. CDR3 DNA: TGTGCCAGCAGCTTCGCAGAGGGCGTGAGAGCTTTCTTT.